The present T cell receptor (beta chain) was sequenced within a study of breast tumors, draining lymph nodes, adjacent tissues. The lymph nodes were axillary draining lymph nodes from breast cancer patients. The CDR3 sequence is 14 residues long. Trimming shortened V by 2 bases and J by 9 bases, and 11 bases separated the two germline ends. TCRdb processed the multiplex PCR reads anew with MiXCR; each CDR3 protein has one entry. Of more than 80,000 distinct CDR3 sequences in the sample, about 30% were seen once. The study, taken as a whole, reports: Compared with lymph nodes, tumors were less diverse; compared with nontumor tissue, more.

This clonotype was detected many times. Antigen unknown. Sequenced sample: axillary lymph node tissue. The gene calls are TRBV12-3 or TRBV12-4 and TRBJ1-6; D not resolved. This TCR derives from a female donor with breast cancer. Some clones in this sample may be carry-over from other donors' samples. The chain's CDR3 is CASSLLSAGSPLHF. The CDR3 nucleotides are TGTGCCAGCAGTTTATTATCCGCTGGTTCACCCCTCCACTTT.